The 18 T cell receptor beta chains in this list originate from one sample, sequenced in a study of T cell repertoires in cytomegalovirus infection. These receptors lack a known antigen. TCRdb independently ran MiXCR on the reads; one entry per CDR3 protein. Here the sample spans under 120,000 distinct CDR3 sequences, roughly two fifths being singletons. The sample here was CD8+ T cells from cultured PBMCs, taken from culture after CMV antigen stimulation. The receptors here all came from a human donor in good health (CMV status not recorded). Some clones in this sample may be carry-over from other donors' samples.

V is TRBV7-6 and J is TRBJ2-3; TRBD1 matches at 11 bases. This CDR3 region has 16 residues. V trimming: 5 bases; J trimming: 5 bases; junction bases outside the gene matches: 9. Germline V gene sequence: CDR1 SGHVS, CDR2 FNYEAQ. The CDR3 loop is CASSLLPGQGGDTQYF. CDR3 nucleotide sequence: TGTGCCAGCAGCCTCCTCCCGGGACAGGGGGGAGATACGCAGTATTTT.

The chain combines TRBV14 with TRBJ2-7; D unresolved. Deletions cut 0 bases from V and 2 bases from J, with 11 bases between. Germline CDR1 is SGHDN and CDR2 is FVKESK. This CDR3 region has 15 residues. This CDR3 reads CASSQDEAIPYEQYF. DNA of the CDR3: TGTGCCAGCAGCCAAGATGAGGCGATCCCCTACGAGCAGTACTTC. Drawing the rest from reference TRBV14 and TRBJ2-7, the complete variable domain is EAGVTQFPSHSVIEKGQTVTLRCDPISGHDNLYWYRRVMGKEIKFLLHFVKESKQDESGMPNNRFLAERTGGTYSTLKVQPAELEDSGVYFCASSQDEAIPYEQYFGPGTRLTVT.

The chain employs TRBV2 and TRBJ1-1, with unresolved D. The CDR3 is 11 amino acids. The ends were cut back, 8 bases at V and 1 base at J, with 5 bases in the middle. Germline CDR1 is SNHLY and CDR2 is FYNNEI. This chain's CDR3 is CASDGNTEAFF. The CDR3 DNA follows: TGTGCCAGCGACGGGAACACTGAAGCTTTCTTT. Full variable domain (remainder filled in from reference TRBV2 and TRBJ1-1): EPEVTQTPSHQVTQMGQEVILRCVPISNHLYFYWYRQILGQKVEFLVSFYNNEISEKSEIFDDQFSVERPDGSNFTLKIRSTKLEDSAMYFCASDGNTEAFFGQGTRLTVV.

The chain links TRBV7-6 to TRBJ1-1; 10 bases map to TRBD1. CDR3 length: 15 residues. J gave up 0 bases and V 5 bases, and 3 bases lay outside the gene matches. CDR1 is SGHVS and CDR2 is FNYEAQ in the germline V gene. CDR3 region: CASSPGQGVNTEAFF. The CDR3 DNA is TGTGCCAGCAGCCCCGGACAGGGGGTGAACACTGAAGCTTTCTTT.

In this sample, this clonotype turned up many times. The chain links TRBV7-2 to TRBJ2-3, with D tentatively TRBD1 (6 bases). Trimming stripped 5 bases from V and 3 bases from J, with 21 bases between. The CDR3 sequence is 17 residues long. The V gene's germline CDR1 is SGHTA and CDR2 FQGNSA. Written as DNA, the CDR3 is TGTGCCAGCAGCGCAGTAGGGGGAGCTGGATGGACAGATACGCAGTATTTT. Protein: CASSAVGGAGWTDTQYF.

This clonotype was detected only a few times. J is TRBJ2-5 and V is TRBV7-6; 12 nucleotides line up with TRBD1. This CDR3 region has 16 residues. V trimming: 4 bases; J trimming: 4 bases; junction bases outside the gene matches: 7. The V gene's germline CDR1 is SGHVS and CDR2 FNYEAQ. CDR3 bases: TGTGCCAGCAGCTCCTCCGGGACAGGGGGCGGAGAGACCCAGTACTTC. Encoded protein: CASSSSGTGGGETQYF.

The rearrangement links TRBV2 to TRBJ1-2; D gene uncertain. Germline CDR1 reads SNHLY; CDR2 reads FYNNEI. Trimming cost V 6 bases and J 4 bases, with 15 bases left between them. The CDR3 length is 14 residues. For the CDR3, the DNA is TGTGCCAGCAGCGAGAGATTAGCGGGCTATGGCTACACCTTC. It encodes CASSERLAGYGYTF.

This sequence joins TRBV20-1 and TRBJ2-2; D may be TRBD2 (5 bases). CDR1 is DFQATT, CDR2 SNEGSKA, per germline (reference sequence). CDR3 length: 14 amino acids. V was cut by 3 bases and J by 4 bases, with 12 bases left in between. The CDR3 DNA reads as TGCAGTGCTAGGGCCAGCGGTACCACCGGGGAGCTGTTTTTT. Its protein product is CSARASGTTGELFF.

This rearrangement joins TRBV19 to TRBJ1-5; TRBD1 matches at 10 bases. V lost 8 bases and J lost 4; bases outside the gene matches: 5. Germline values: CDR1 LNHDA, CDR2 SQIVND (reference sequence). The CDR3 totals 14 residues. CDR3 in amino acids: CASSGTGANQPQHF. Written as DNA, the CDR3 is TGTGCCAGTTCCGGGACAGGGGCTAATCAGCCCCAGCATTTT.

The chain couples TRBV2 to TRBJ2-3, with D perhaps being TRBD1 or TRBD2 (5 bases each). Trimming took off 5 bases at V and 2 bases at J, with 14 bases between the two ends. Looked up from germline, CDR1 is SNHLY and CDR2 is FYNNEI. The CDR3 extends over 15 amino acids. CDR3 DNA: TGTGCCAGCAGTAACGGGGCCACGTTCACAGATACGCAGTATTTT. Translating it yields CASSNGATFTDTQYF.

The rearrangement uses TRBV6-6 and TRBJ2-7; tentatively, D is TRBD1 (8 bases). Germline-derived CDR1 and CDR2 are MNHNY and SVGAGI (reference sequence). The V end lost 9 bases, the J end lost 2 bases, and 11 bases lay between the germline ends. The CDR3 sequence is 12 residues long. The DNA of the CDR3 is TGTGCCAGTACAGGGGGGGCCTACGAGCAGTACTTC. Residues: CASTGGAYEQYF.

The rearrangement links TRBV12-3 or TRBV12-4 to TRBJ2-2, with TRBD1 as a possible D gene (6 bases). CDR3 length equals 15 residues. Trimming shortened V by 3 bases and J by 5 bases, and 13 bases separated the two germline ends. In nucleotides, the CDR3 is TGTGCCAGCAGTTTTCAACAGGGACATACCGGGGAGCTGTTTTTT. It translates to CASSFQQGHTGELFF.

This clonotype was observed at least ten times. The chain links TRBV12-3 or TRBV12-4 to TRBJ2-3; 11 nucleotides agree with TRBD1. CDR3 length: 15 amino acids. V lost 5 bases and J lost 3; bases outside the gene matches: 4. CDR3 coding DNA: TGTGCCAGCAGTGCGGGACAGGGGGTGACAGATACGCAGTATTTT. Residues: CASSAGQGVTDTQYF.

The rearrangement uses TRBV7-6 and TRBJ1-4; D is perhaps TRBD1 (5 bases). The CDR3 consists of 16 residues. V lost 5 bases and J lost 2, with 15 bases in between. Germline assignment: CDR1 SGHVS and CDR2 FNYEAQ. CDR3 loop: CASSLRGGYTNEKLFF. DNA for the CDR3: TGTGCCAGCAGCCTCCGGGGGGGATACACTAATGAAAAACTGTTTTTT.

As for this clonotype: Given a much more abundant clone one base away, this may be a read error. The rearrangement joins TRBV11-2 to TRBJ2-3; D might be TRBD1 (6 bases). The CDR3 totals 13 residues. Per the germline V gene, CDR1 is SGHAT and CDR2 is FQNNGV. In DNA form, the CDR3 reads TGTACCAGCAGCCTTCCAGGGGTAGATACGCAGTATTTT. Translated: CTSSLPGVDTQYF.

The chain joins TRBV4-1 to TRBJ1-1; D not certain. V was pared by 4 bases and J by 1 base, with 16 bases between. This CDR3 is 16 amino acids long. Germline V gene data show CDR1 as MGHRA and CDR2 as YSYEKL. CDR3 sequence (DNA): TGCGCCAGCAGCCCTTTCTTTGGAGACCCGAACACTGAAGCTTTCTTT. The encoded protein is CASSPFFGDPNTEAFF.

This clonotype occurred many times. V is TRBV12-3 or TRBV12-4 and J is TRBJ1-6; the match to TRBD1 covers 10 bases. The trim removed 5 bases at V and 10 bases at J, leaving 5 bases unmatched. The CDR3 length is 14 residues. In DNA form, the CDR3 reads TGTGCCAGCAGTAAGACAGGGGGCGGCTCACCCCTCCACTTT. This sequence encodes CASSKTGGGSPLHF.

This clonotype was detected many times. V gene TRBV6-5 combines with J gene TRBJ1-5; D possibly corresponds to TRBD1 (5 bases). V gave up 2 bases and J gave up 7 bases, with 9 bases separating them. Germline CDR1 MNHEY, CDR2 SVGAGI. This CDR3 is 13 amino acids long. The CDR3 loop reads CASSYGGGQPQHF. The CDR3 DNA reads as TGTGCCAGCAGTTACGGTGGGGGACAGCCCCAGCATTTT.